This passage covers 29 T cell receptor beta chains from one sample sequenced in a study of T cell responses to AZD1222 COVID-19 vaccine. Sequencing was performed with immunoSEQ multiplex PCR; in TCRdb, only in-frame clones are kept and a portion is missing. In the table there are 95,000 to 100,000 clones, about 89% of which are singletons. The sequenced sample was peripheral blood, obtained 28 days after the second AZD1222 dose. Receptor source: an adult who received the AZD1222 COVID-19 vaccine.

J is TRBJ1-4 and V is TRBV19; D is ambiguous. Germline V gene sequence: CDR1 LNHDA, CDR2 SQIVND (reference sequence). The CDR3 is 11 residues long. V was trimmed by 3 bases and J by 14 bases, leaving 10 bases between them. The CDR3 sequence: CASSMSSVLFF. The DNA of the CDR3 is TGTGCCAGTAGTATGAGCTCGGTGCTGTTTTTT.

J is TRBJ2-1 and V is TRBV5-4; weak D call: TRBD2 (5 bases). CDR1 and CDR2 (germline): SGHNT, YYREEE (reference sequence). V was pared by 1 base and J by 10 bases, with 18 bases between. The CDR3 is 15 amino acids. CDR3 nucleotide sequence: TGTGCCAGCAGCTTGTACGGAGGCGTACAACTCGAGCAGTTCTTC. Translated, it gives CASSLYGGVQLEQFF.

The chain has TRBV3-1 (or the pseudogene TRBV3-2) and TRBJ1-4; D unresolved. The CDR3 sequence is 17 residues long. Germline V gene lookup returns CDR1 LGHDT and CDR2 YNNKEL (reference sequence). V lost 0 bases, J lost 0 bases, and 11 bases lay in between. The CDR3 DNA sequence: TGTGCCAGCAGCCAAGATCGGGCCCCTGCAACTAATGAAAAACTGTTTTTT. Its protein is CASSQDRAPATNEKLFF.

This chain uses TRBV13 with TRBJ1-1; no reliable D call. CDR3 length: 14 residues. In germline, CDR1 is PRHDT, CDR2 FYEKMQ (reference sequence). Trimming pared 1 base from V and 4 bases from J, leaving 10 bases between. CDR3 region: CASSLVGVGTEAFF. DNA of the CDR3: TGTGCCAGCAGCTTAGTTGGGGTGGGCACTGAAGCTTTCTTT.

CDR3 bases: TGTGCCAGCAGCCCGAGGGGGTCCACCTACGAGCAGTACTTC. It translates to CASSPRGSTYEQYF. The chain uses TRBV7-9 and TRBJ2-7, with a tentative D call TRBD1 (6 bases). CDR1 SEHNR and CDR2 FQNEAQ come from the germline V gene (reference sequence). CDR3 length: 14 residues. The V and J ends lost 5 bases and 2 bases respectively, with 13 bases between them. Filled out from reference TRBV7-9 and TRBJ2-7, the complete variable domain reads DTGVSQNPRHKITKRGQNVTFRCDPISEHNRLYWYRQTLGQGPEFLTYFQNEAQLEKSRLLSDRFSAERPKGSFSTLEIQRTEQGDSAMYLCASSPRGSTYEQYFGPGTRLTVT.

This clone is a singleton in its sample. This sequence joins TRBV5-6 and TRBJ2-5; the D is unclear. Trimming left V 2 bases short and J 1 base short, with 18 bases between. Germline values: CDR1 SGHDT, CDR2 YYEEEE. This CDR3 contains 17 residues. The CDR3 nucleotides read TGTGCCAGCAGCTTTATGGGCAGCCGTTTCCTCCAAGAGACCCAGTACTTC. It encodes CASSFMGSRFLQETQYF.

The gene calls are TRBV20-1 and TRBJ1-2; D remains ambiguous. Trimming pared 6 bases from V and 0 bases from J, leaving 5 bases between. Germline-derived CDR1 and CDR2 are DFQATT and SNEGSKA (reference sequence). CDR3 length: 11 amino acids. The CDR3 sequence is CSAFTNYGYTF. The CDR3 bases are TGCAGTGCGTTTACTAACTATGGCTACACCTTC.

The chain couples TRBV7-2 to TRBJ2-1, with D perhaps matching TRBD1 (5 bases). V was clipped by 2 bases and J by 9 bases, with 17 bases between them. The germline CDR1 and CDR2 sequences are SGHTA and FQGNSA. The CDR3 runs to 15 residues. CDR3 loop: CASSLLLPTQGEQFF. Written as DNA, the CDR3 is TGTGCCAGCAGCTTATTGCTCCCTACCCAGGGTGAGCAGTTCTTC.

The chain has TRBV28 and TRBJ1-5; D is ambiguous. Trimming shortened V by 5 bases and J by 5 bases, and 7 bases separated the two germline ends. The CDR3 runs 12 residues. From germline, CDR1 is MDHEN and CDR2 SYDVKM. The CDR3 sequence is CASSLSYQPQHF. In nucleotides, the CDR3 is TGTGCCAGCAGTCTGTCGTATCAGCCCCAGCATTTT. Complete variable domain (other parts from reference TRBV28 and TRBJ1-5): DVKVTQSSRYLVKRTGEKVFLECVQDMDHENMFWYRQDPGLGLRLIYFSYDVKMKEKGDIPEGYSVSREKKERFSLILESASTNQTSMYLCASSLSYQPQHFGDGTRLSIL.

This clone was picked up a small number of times. The chain combines TRBV7-9 with TRBJ2-1, with 9 bases lining up with TRBD1. CDR1 is SEHNR and CDR2 is FQNEAQ in the germline V gene (reference sequence). Trimming cost V 1 base and J 7 bases; bases outside gene matches: 2. This CDR3 region has 14 residues. CDR3 residues: CASSLGTGVNEQFF. In nucleotides, the CDR3 is TGTGCCAGCAGCTTAGGGACAGGGGTGAATGAGCAGTTCTTC.

The sample holds one count of this clone. The V call is TRBV3-1 (or the pseudogene TRBV3-2), the J call TRBJ2-7; D tentatively reads TRBD1 or TRBD2 (5 bases each). This CDR3 region has 13 residues. Germline loops: CDR1 LGHDT, CDR2 YNNKEL (reference sequence). V lost 8 bases to trimming and J lost 3 bases, with 14 bases between them. Here the CDR3 DNA reads TGTGCCAGCGGACTTTGGGGCAGCTACGAGCAGTACTTC. Amino acid sequence: CASGLWGSYEQYF.

The chain employs TRBV9 and TRBJ2-1; a possible D gene is TRBD1 (6 bases). The germline CDR1 and CDR2 sequences are SGDLS and YYNGEE. The CDR3 totals 12 residues. Trimming took 4 bases from V and 7 from J, leaving 9 bases between them. The CDR3 is CASSHRANEQFF. CDR3 DNA sequence: TGTGCCAGCAGCCACAGGGCGAATGAGCAGTTCTTC.

This chain connects TRBV4-3 to TRBJ2-7; D remains unclear. This CDR3 has 15 amino acids. Germline CDR1 reads LGHNA; CDR2 reads YSLEER. V lost 1 base to trimming and J lost 4 bases, with 14 bases between them. Here the CDR3 reads CASSQAAGQGYEQYF. The CDR3 DNA follows: TGCGCCAGCAGCCAAGCGGCAGGTCAAGGATACGAGCAGTACTTC.

This chain links TRBV27 with TRBJ1-2, with 7 bases that match TRBD1. The CDR3 is made up of 17 amino acids. The V gene's germline CDR1 is MNHEY and CDR2 SMNVEV (reference sequence). The V segment lost 5 bases and the J segment 0 bases; nucleotides outside the gene matches: 12. The CDR3 sequence is CASSPYGTDVANYGYTF. For the CDR3, the DNA is TGTGCCAGCAGTCCGTATGGGACAGACGTAGCTAACTATGGCTACACCTTC.

The chain uses TRBV19 and TRBJ1-5; D might be TRBD1 (5 bases). Germline V CDR1 and CDR2: LNHDA, SQIVND (reference sequence). V lost 3 bases, J lost 3 bases, and 12 bases lay in between. There are 15 residues in the CDR3. The CDR3 coding sequence is TGTGCCAGTAGTATCGCAGGGTTGGCCAATCAGCCCCAGCATTTT. It specifies CASSIAGLANQPQHF.

The chain links TRBV5-6 to TRBJ2-3; 9 bases line up with TRBD1. This CDR3 region has 18 residues. Germline V lookup: CDR1 SGHDT, CDR2 YYEEEE. The V and J ends lost 6 bases and 6 bases, in that order; junction bases with no gene match: 20. The CDR3 bases are TGTGCCAGCACCTCGTACCGGACAGGGGTTCAATTAACGGATACGCAGTATTTT. It encodes CASTSYRTGVQLTDTQYF.

The genes are TRBV28 and TRBJ1-1; a possible D gene is TRBD1 (5 bases). CDR1 is MDHEN and CDR2 is SYDVKM in the germline V gene. This CDR3 spans 15 amino acids. With 2 bases removed from V and 3 bases from J, the gap between germline ends came to 13 bases. CDR3 amino acids: CASSLAGGSDTEAFF. The CDR3 DNA reads TGTGCCAGCAGTTTAGCCGGGGGGAGTGACACTGAAGCTTTCTTT.

The chain uses TRBV19 and TRBJ2-2; possibly TRBD2 for D (6 bases). The V end lost 6 bases, the J end lost 0 bases, and 14 bases lay between the germline ends. The CDR3 is made up of 16 amino acids. Germline V gene sequence: CDR1 LNHDA, CDR2 SQIVND (reference sequence). CDR3 sequence: CASSYPRGTNTGELFF. For the CDR3, the DNA is TGTGCCAGTAGCTATCCTCGGGGGACGAACACCGGGGAGCTGTTTTTT.

This clone was counted a few times. This chain uses TRBV2 with TRBJ1-1; possible D gene TRBD1, 6 bases. CDR1 is SNHLY and CDR2 is FYNNEI in the germline V gene. Between the trimmed V and J ends, which lost 4 bases and 0 bases, there was a span of 12 bases. This CDR3 has 15 residues. CDR3 loop: CASSGPDRLNTEAFF. The CDR3 bases are TGTGCCAGCAGTGGTCCGGACAGATTGAACACTGAAGCTTTCTTT.

The V call is TRBV28, the J call TRBJ2-1; D perhaps matches TRBD2 (5 bases). The germline V gene encodes CDR1 MDHEN and CDR2 SYDVKM. Trimming took off 6 bases at V and 9 bases at J, with 12 bases between the two ends. The CDR3 covers 12 residues. The CDR3 reads CASSPSSREQFF. The CDR3 DNA is TGTGCCAGCAGCCCTAGCTCCCGTGAGCAGTTCTTC.

The chain uses TRBV4-1 and TRBJ1-4; D gene uncertain. The CDR3 spans 16 residues. Trimming left V 2 bases short and J 0 bases short, with 10 bases between. Germline V lookup: CDR1 MGHRA, CDR2 YSYEKL. This chain's CDR3 is CASSQKHGATNEKLFF. The DNA for the CDR3 is TGCGCCAGCAGCCAAAAACACGGCGCAACTAATGAAAAACTGTTTTTT.

The chain combines TRBV29-1 with TRBJ1-4, with D maybe TRBD1 (5 bases). V lost 7 bases to trimming and J lost 10 bases, with 16 bases between them. CDR1 SQVTM and CDR2 ANQGSEA come from the germline V gene. CDR3 length: 12 residues. CDR3 in amino acids: CSARSSGGKLFF. The CDR3 bases are TGCAGCGCCCGGTCCTCCGGGGGAAAACTGTTTTTT.

This chain links TRBV19 with TRBJ1-1; D is undetermined. Per germline, CDR1 LNHDA and CDR2 SQIVND (reference sequence). CDR3 length: 14 amino acids. V lost 5 bases to trimming and J lost 7 bases, with 17 bases between them. The CDR3 DNA follows: TGTGCCAGTAGTCTCGGCGGGTCTAGTTTTGAAGCTTTCTTT. It specifies CASSLGGSSFEAFF.

V is TRBV10-3 and J is TRBJ2-7; 8 nucleotides match TRBD1. Trimming at V came to 11 bases and at J to 7 bases, leaving 16 bases not matched to a gene. The CDR3 has 14 residues. CDR1 and CDR2 (germline): ENHRY, SYGVKD. CDR3 sequence: CASGAQGGLREQYF. CDR3 DNA: TGTGCCTCAGGGGCACAGGGGGGTTTGAGAGAGCAGTACTTC.

The chain links TRBV2 to TRBJ1-5; 10 positions match TRBD1. V lost 5 bases, J lost 4 bases, and 5 bases stayed unmatched. CDR1 is SNHLY, CDR2 FYNNEI, per germline. This CDR3 region has 15 residues. The CDR3 loop reads CASSLSGQGNQPQHF. The CDR3 DNA reads as TGTGCCAGCAGTTTATCGGGACAGGGGAATCAGCCCCAGCATTTT.

The chain is built from TRBV29-1 and TRBJ1-1; no reliable D call. V lost 7 bases, J lost 0 bases, and 9 bases lay in between. Germline CDR1 SQVTM, CDR2 ANQGSEA. The CDR3 covers 12 residues. CDR3 DNA sequence: TGCAGCGCTTCGACGGTGAACACTGAAGCTTTCTTT. Its protein product is CSASTVNTEAFF.

The V gene is TRBV18, the J gene TRBJ2-7; no definite D call. The CDR3 is 13 amino acids. V lost 3 bases and J lost 3, with 9 bases in between. Per germline, CDR1 KGHSH and CDR2 LQKENI. CDR3 coding DNA: TGTGCCAGCTCACCTTCGACGGACTACGAGCAGTACTTC. Its translation: CASSPSTDYEQYF. The full variable domain, rest sourced from reference TRBV18 and TRBJ2-7, is NAGVMQNPRHLVRRRGQEARLRCSPMKGHSHVYWYRQLPEEGLKFMVYLQKENIIDESGMPKERFSAEFPKEGPSILRIQQVVRGDSAAYFCASSPSTDYEQYFGPGTRLTVT.

J is TRBJ2-7 and V is TRBV19; 11 bases match TRBD1. The CDR3 is made up of 14 amino acids. J gave up 6 bases and V 5 bases, and 6 bases lay outside the gene matches. The V gene's germline CDR1 is LNHDA and CDR2 SQIVND (reference sequence). The chain's CDR3 is CASSFAGTGGEQYF. The DNA for the CDR3 is TGTGCCAGTAGTTTCGCCGGGACAGGGGGCGAGCAGTACTTC. Together with reference TRBV19 and TRBJ2-7, the CDR3 gives the full variable domain: DGGITQSPKYLFRKEGQNVTLSCEQNLNHDAMYWYRQDPGQGLRLIYYSQIVNDFQKGDIAEGYSVSREKKESFPLTVTSAQKNPTAFYLCASSFAGTGGEQYFGPGTRLTVT.

CDR3 sequence (DNA): TGTGCCAGCAGTCCGGGGACAGGGAGAGTTAATGAGCAGTTCTTC. It encodes CASSPGTGRVNEQFF. V gene TRBV6-5 combines with J gene TRBJ2-1, with 9 bases fitting TRBD1. Germline loops: CDR1 MNHEY, CDR2 SVGAGI. The CDR3 loop spans 15 amino acids. Germline trimming cut 5 bases from V and 7 bases from J; bases unmatched to any gene: 9.